The clone carrying this T cell receptor beta chain was detected only a few times. Germline V CDR1 and CDR2: LNHDA, SQIVND (reference sequence). V lost 5 bases, J lost 4 bases, and 4 bases stayed unmatched. This CDR3 is 14 amino acids long. The PCR made use of 60 Vbeta and 13 Jbeta primers. The repertoire was sequenced with immunoSEQ multiplex PCR; TCRdb's copy has only in-frame clones and lacks some. The sample has approximately 180,000 clones; over 65% are singletons. The sample originates from a study of cytomegalovirus exposure and HLA in healthy donors. The specimen was PBMCs. This receptor was obtained from a woman under 40 in good health and CMV-seronegative. The V gene is TRBV19, the J gene TRBJ1-5; 8 nucleotides align to TRBD1. CDR3 coding DNA: TGTGCCAGTAGTCCAGGGGGCCCAAATCAGCCCCAGCATTTT. Protein sequence: CASSPGGPNQPQHF. The variable domain in full, completed from reference TRBV19 and TRBJ1-5, reads DGGITQSPKYLFRKEGQNVTLSCEQNLNHDAMYWYRQDPGQGLRLIYYSQIVNDFQKGDIAEGYSVSREKKESFPLTVTSAQKNPTAFYLCASSPGGPNQPQHFGDGTRLSIL.